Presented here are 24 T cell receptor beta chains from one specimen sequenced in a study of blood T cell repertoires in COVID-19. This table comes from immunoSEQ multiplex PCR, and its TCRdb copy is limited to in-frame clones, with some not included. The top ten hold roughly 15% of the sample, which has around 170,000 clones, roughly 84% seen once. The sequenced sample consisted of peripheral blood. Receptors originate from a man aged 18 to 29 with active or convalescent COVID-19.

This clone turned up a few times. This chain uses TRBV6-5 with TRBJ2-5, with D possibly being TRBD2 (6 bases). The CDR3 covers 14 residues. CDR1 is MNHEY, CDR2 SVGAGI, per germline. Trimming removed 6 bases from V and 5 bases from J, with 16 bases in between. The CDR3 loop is CASRKPLASETQYF. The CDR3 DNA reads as TGTGCCAGCAGAAAACCACTAGCTTCCGAGACCCAGTACTTC.

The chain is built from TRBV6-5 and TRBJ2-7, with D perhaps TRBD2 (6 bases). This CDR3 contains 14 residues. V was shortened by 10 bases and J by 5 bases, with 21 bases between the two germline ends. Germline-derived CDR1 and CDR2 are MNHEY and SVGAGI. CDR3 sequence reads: CATLRIGGVHEQYF. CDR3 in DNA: TGTGCCACCCTTCGTATAGGAGGGGTACACGAGCAGTACTTC.

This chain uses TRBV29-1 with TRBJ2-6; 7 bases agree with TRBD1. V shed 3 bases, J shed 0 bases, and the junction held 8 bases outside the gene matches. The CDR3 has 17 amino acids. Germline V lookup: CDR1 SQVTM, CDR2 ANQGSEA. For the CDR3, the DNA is TGCAGCGTTGACTCCCCAGGGGGAGCCTCTGGGGCCAACGTCCTGACTTTC. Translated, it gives CSVDSPGGASGANVLTF.

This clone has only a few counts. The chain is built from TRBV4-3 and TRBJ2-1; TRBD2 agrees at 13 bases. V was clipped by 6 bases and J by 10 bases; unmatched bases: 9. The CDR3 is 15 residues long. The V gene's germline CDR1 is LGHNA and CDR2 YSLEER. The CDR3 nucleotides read TGCGCCAGCAGTCGCGGGACTAGCGGGACTGGGGAGCAGTTCTTC. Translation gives CASSRGTSGTGEQFF.

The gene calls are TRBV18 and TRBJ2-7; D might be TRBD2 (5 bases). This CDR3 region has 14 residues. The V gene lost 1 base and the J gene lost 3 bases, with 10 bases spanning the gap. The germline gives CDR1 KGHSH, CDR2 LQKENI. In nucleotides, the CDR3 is TGTGCCAGCTCACCACTAGTAGGGAGCTACGAGCAGTACTTC. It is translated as CASSPLVGSYEQYF.

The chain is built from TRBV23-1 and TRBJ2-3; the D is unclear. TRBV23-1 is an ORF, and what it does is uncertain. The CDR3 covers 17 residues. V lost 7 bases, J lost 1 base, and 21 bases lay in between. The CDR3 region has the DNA TGCGCCAGCATTACACCATGGTCCCCCCTCGGCACAGATACGCAGTATTTT. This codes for CASITPWSPLGTDTQYF.

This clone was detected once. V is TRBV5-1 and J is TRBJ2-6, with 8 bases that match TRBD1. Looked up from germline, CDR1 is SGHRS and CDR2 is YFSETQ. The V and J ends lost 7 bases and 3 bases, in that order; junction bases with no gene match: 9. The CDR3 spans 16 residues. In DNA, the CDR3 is TGCGCCAGCCAGACAGGGGAGGCGCGTGGGGCCAACGTCCTGACTTTC. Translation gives CASQTGEARGANVLTF.

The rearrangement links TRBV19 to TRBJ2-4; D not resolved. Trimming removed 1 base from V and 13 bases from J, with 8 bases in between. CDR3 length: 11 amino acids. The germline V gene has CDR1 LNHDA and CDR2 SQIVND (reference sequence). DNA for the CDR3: TGTGCCAGTAGTATAGGCCAGGTCCAGTACTTC. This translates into CASSIGQVQYF.

CDR3 DNA: TGTGCCAGCAGTTTATATTGGGAGATTCGGAACGAGCAGTACTTC. Translation: CASSLYWEIRNEQYF. V and J are TRBV27 and TRBJ2-7; D is perhaps TRBD2 (5 bases). CDR3 length: 15 amino acids. Trimming left V 1 base short and J 5 bases short, with 15 bases between. Germline V lookup: CDR1 MNHEY, CDR2 SMNVEV (reference sequence).

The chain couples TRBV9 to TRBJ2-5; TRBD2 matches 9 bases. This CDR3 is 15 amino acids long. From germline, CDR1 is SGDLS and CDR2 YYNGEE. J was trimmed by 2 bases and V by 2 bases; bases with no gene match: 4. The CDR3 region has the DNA TGTGCCAGCAGCGTGGGTAGCGGGAGACAAGAGACCCAGTACTTC. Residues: CASSVGSGRQETQYF.

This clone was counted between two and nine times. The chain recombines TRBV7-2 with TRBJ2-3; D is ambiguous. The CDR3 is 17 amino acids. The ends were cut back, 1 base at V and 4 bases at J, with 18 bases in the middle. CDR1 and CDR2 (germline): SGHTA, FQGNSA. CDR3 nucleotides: TGTGCCAGCAGCTTAGACCGACACCCCCAATGGGCAGATACGCAGTATTTT. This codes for CASSLDRHPQWADTQYF.

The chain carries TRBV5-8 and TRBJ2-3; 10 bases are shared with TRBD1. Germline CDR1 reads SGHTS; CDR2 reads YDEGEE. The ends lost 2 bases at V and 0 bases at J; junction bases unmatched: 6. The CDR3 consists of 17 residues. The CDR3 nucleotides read TGTGCCAGCAGCTTCGGGACAGGGGCTCGAAGCACAGATACGCAGTATTTT. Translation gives CASSFGTGARSTDTQYF.

CDR3 in DNA: TGTGCCAGCAGTGGCCCCGGGAGTCATAGCAATCAGCCCCAGCATTTT. Its translation is CASSGPGSHSNQPQHF. The chain has TRBV2 and TRBJ1-5; D uncertain. V was trimmed by 4 bases and J by 0 bases, leaving 13 bases between them. This CDR3 spans 16 amino acids. From germline, CDR1 is SNHLY and CDR2 FYNNEI.

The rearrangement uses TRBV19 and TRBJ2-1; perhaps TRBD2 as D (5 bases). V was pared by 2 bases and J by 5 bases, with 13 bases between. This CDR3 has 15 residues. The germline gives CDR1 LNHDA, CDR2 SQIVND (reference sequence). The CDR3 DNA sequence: TGTGCCAGTAGTATATCTAGCATAGAGAACAATGAGCAGTTCTTC. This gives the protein CASSISSIENNEQFF.

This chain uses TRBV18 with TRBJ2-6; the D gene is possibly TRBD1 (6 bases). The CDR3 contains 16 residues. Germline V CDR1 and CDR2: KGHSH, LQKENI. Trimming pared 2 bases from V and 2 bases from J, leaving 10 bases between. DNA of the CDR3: TGTGCCAGCTCACCAACAACAGGGACTGGGGCCAACGTCCTGACTTTC. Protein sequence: CASSPTTGTGANVLTF.

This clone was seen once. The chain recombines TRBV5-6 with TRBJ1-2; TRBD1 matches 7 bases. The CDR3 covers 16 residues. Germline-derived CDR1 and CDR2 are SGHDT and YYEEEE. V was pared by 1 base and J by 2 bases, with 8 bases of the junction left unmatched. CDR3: CASSLRTGAKNYGYTF. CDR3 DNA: TGTGCCAGCAGCTTGCGAACAGGGGCGAAGAACTATGGCTACACCTTC.

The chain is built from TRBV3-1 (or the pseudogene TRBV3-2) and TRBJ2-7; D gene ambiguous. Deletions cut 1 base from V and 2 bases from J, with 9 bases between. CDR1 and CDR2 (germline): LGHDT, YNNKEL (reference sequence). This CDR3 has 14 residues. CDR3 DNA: TGTGCCAGCAGCCAAGGGCGGTCTACCTACGAGCAGTACTTC. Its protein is CASSQGRSTYEQYF.

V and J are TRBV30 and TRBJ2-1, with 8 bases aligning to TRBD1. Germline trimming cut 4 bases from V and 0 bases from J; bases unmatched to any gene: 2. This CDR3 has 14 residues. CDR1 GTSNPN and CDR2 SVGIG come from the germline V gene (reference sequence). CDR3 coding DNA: TGTGCCTGGAACACAGGGGGCTCCTACAATGAGCAGTTCTTC. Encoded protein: CAWNTGGSYNEQFF.

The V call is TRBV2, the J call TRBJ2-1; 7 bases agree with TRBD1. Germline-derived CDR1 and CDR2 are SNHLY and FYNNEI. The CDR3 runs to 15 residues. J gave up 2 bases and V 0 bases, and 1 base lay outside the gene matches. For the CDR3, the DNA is TGTGCCAGCAGTGAAGCTGGACAGGCCTACAATGAGCAGTTCTTC. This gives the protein CASSEAGQAYNEQFF. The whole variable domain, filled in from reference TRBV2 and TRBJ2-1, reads EPEVTQTPSHQVTQMGQEVILRCVPISNHLYFYWYRQILGQKVEFLVSFYNNEISEKSEIFDDQFSVERPDGSNFTLKIRSTKLEDSAMYFCASSEAGQAYNEQFFGPGTRLTVL.

Here the CDR3 DNA reads TGTGCCAGCAGTTTCAACAGGGGAGGCTCCTACGAGCAGTACTTC. This sequence encodes CASSFNRGGSYEQYF. This chain connects TRBV28 to TRBJ2-7, with a possible D match to TRBD1 (7 bases). Deletions cut 3 bases from V and 0 bases from J, with 12 bases between. In germline, CDR1 is MDHEN, CDR2 SYDVKM. The CDR3 contains 15 residues.

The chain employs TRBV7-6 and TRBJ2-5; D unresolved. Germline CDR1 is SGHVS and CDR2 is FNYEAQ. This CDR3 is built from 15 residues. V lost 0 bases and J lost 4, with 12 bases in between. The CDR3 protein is CASSLAPAGLETQYF. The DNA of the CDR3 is TGTGCCAGCAGCTTAGCTCCTGCAGGCTTAGAGACCCAGTACTTC.

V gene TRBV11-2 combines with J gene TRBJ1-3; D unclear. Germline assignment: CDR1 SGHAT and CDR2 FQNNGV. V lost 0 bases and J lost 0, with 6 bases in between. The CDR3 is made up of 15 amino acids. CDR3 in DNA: TGTGCCAGCAGCTTAGACCTTTTCTCTGGAAACACCATATATTTT. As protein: CASSLDLFSGNTIYF.

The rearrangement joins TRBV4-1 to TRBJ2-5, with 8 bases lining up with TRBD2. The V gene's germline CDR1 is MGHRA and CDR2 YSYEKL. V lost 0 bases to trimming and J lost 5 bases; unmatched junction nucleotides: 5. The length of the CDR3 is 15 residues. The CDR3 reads CASSQDILAAETQYF. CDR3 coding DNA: TGCGCCAGCAGCCAAGATATACTAGCGGCGGAGACCCAGTACTTC.

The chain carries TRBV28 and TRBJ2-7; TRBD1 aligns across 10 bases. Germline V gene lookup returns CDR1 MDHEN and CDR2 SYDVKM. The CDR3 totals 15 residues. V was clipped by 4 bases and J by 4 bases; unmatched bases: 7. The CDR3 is CASSSSGTGDYEQYF. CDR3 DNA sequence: TGTGCCAGCAGTTCCTCCGGGACAGGGGATTACGAGCAGTACTTC.